This TCR beta chain was sequenced in a study of blood T cell repertoires in COVID-19 (dated by TCRdb to the early 2020s). Regarding the complete study: Samples from collaborators originated in the United States, Italy and Spain and spanned both the acute and convalescent phases of COVID-19. The material from the prospective study consisted of cDNA or gDNA derived from T cells, B-cell-depleted T cells, or PBMCs. Subjects who had been exposed to COVID-19, were actively infected with it, or had recovered from it provided the deeply sampled blood TCRbeta repertoires that made up the dataset. The repertoires were released in a freely available public database intended as a resource for research on the immune response to SARS-CoV-2. The samples were drawn from the first 160 participants of the ongoing ImmuneRACE study and from about 1,200 subjects provided by 6 global collaborators. The sample metadata nearly always contained a de-identified subject ID, COVID-19 status, age in years and sex. Where available, HLA class I and class II types were taken from metadata supplied by the sample provider and were not determined by assay-based typing. What the study reported, not specific to this receptor: The quantity of clinical and demographic metadata differed by source and by participant and was supplied without curation.

Including cysteine and phenylalanine, the CDR3 has 11 amino acids. This entry keeps only the CDR3 DNA: 33 bases, framed from base 1. The germline V gene gives CDR1 as SQVTM and CDR2 as ANQGSEA. A distance of 9 bases separates the germline ends of V and J, which lose 2 bases and 8 bases respectively. Enrolling through a virtual design, the prospective study's participants ranged in age from roughly 18 to 90 years and lived across some 23 United States geographic areas. In the prospective study, participants were assigned to cohorts based on the clinical history participants reported in a screening survey and a study questionnaire. In the prospective study, whole blood, serum and a nasopharyngeal or oropharyngeal swab were collected from each participant by mobile phlebotomists. Additional blood draws and questionnaires over a roughly two-month period could optionally be provided by prospective study participants. Prospective study blood samples were shipped either frozen or at room temperature before DNA extraction.

The immunoSEQ Assay, a bias-controlled multiplex PCR, was used to amplify TCRbeta CDR3 regions from genomic DNA. The authors' analysis ran thus. Within the assay, amplification of reference gene primers was used to estimate how many nucleated cells each sample contained. To quantify the absolute abundance of each unique TCRbeta CDR3 rearrangement, sequence reads were collapsed and filtered. For each sample, productive Simpson clonality was calculated as the square root of Simpson's diversity index over productive rearrangements. The table was pulled from immuneACCESS by TCRdb, which kept in-frame rearrangements only. Such tables lose some clones; where checked, under half of the loss comes from unresolved V genes, and the rest has no known cause. V, J and clone size derive from that table, while D and trimming were established from the DNA sequence. Present in this sample are 250,000 or so clones, 90% of which were seen just once. Over 4% of the sample goes to the ten largest clones.

A single count supports this clone. Its binding antigen is unknown. Within one base of it there is no much larger clone, and no base qualities were kept. This TCR was recovered from a woman in her twenties or thirties with acute COVID-19. The chain links TRBV29-1 with TRBJ1-2; a confident D gene designation cannot be given. Input material: PBMCs or T cells enriched from blood (not recorded which). Here the CDR3 is given as CSVESGRGYTF. The nucleotide sequence reads TGCAGCGTTGAAAGTGGTCGGGGCTACACCTTC.